The rows below give T cell receptor beta chains drawn from one sample of a study of OX40 agonist ivuxolimab in advanced cancers. Measured with immunoSEQ multiplex PCR; TCRdb has only the in-frame clones, and not every one. The sample lists tens of thousands of clones, around 87% seen once, with about 0.25% in the top ten. The specimen comprised CD4+ or CD8+ T cells sorted from blood, sampled in a trial of the OX40 agonist ivuxolimab. The receptors were sampled from an adult with an advanced solid tumor such as melanoma, head and neck, liver or kidney cancer. CDR3s include the opening cysteine and the closing phenylalanine or tryptophan. A D gene is named only where the DNA matches it firmly. Size is stated for part of the rows, as once, few or many counts, or as a class when the clone is expanded.

V gene	D gene	clone size	CDR3 length	J gene	CDR3 DNA	CDR3 protein
TRBV7-9	TRBD2	NA	18	TRBJ2-2	TGTGCCAGCCCCCGACGACTAGCGGGAGATGGTGACACCGGGGAGCTGTTTTTT	CASPRRLAGDGDTGELFF
TRBV6-1	TRBD2	NA	14	TRBJ2-7	TGTGCCAGCAGTGCGAAGCGGGACTCCCACGAGCAGTACTTC	CASSAKRDSHEQYF
TRBV7-9	NA	NA	16	TRBJ2-7	TGTGCCAGCAGCTTAGCCCGAAATTCGGTCACCTACGAGCAGTACTTC	CASSLARNSVTYEQYF
TRBV5-1	TRBD1	NA	15	TRBJ2-5	TGCGCCAGCAGCCCAGGGACAGGGGACACAGAGACCCAGTACTTC	CASSPGTGDTETQYF
TRBV6-5	TRBD1	NA	15	TRBJ2-7	TGTGCCAGCAGTTACTCTGAGACAGGGGTCTACGAGCAGTACTTC	CASSYSETGVYEQYF
TRBV7-2	TRBD1	NA	16	TRBJ1-5	TGTGCCAGCAGTTTAGGCGGGACAGGGCACAATCAGCCCCAGCATTTT	CASSLGGTGHNQPQHF
TRBV14	TRBD2	NA	18	TRBJ2-2	TGTGCCAGCAGCCCCGGTGTGTGGACTAGCGGGAACACCGGGGAGCTGTTTTTT	CASSPGVWTSGNTGELFF
TRBV20-1	NA	NA	11	TRBJ1-1	TGCAGCAGCTCTAAGAACACTGAAGCTTTCTTT	CSSSKNTEAFF
TRBV11-3	TRBD1	NA	13	TRBJ2-5	TGTGCCAGCAGCCGGGACAGGGGAGAGACCCAGTACTTC	CASSRDRGETQYF
TRBV4-1	NA	once	13	TRBJ2-2	TGCGCCAGCCGTTCTGGGGTCACCGGGGAGCTGTTTTTT	CASRSGVTGELFF
TRBV7-8	NA	NA	15	TRBJ1-1	TGTGCCAGCAGCTGGGGCGCGGGTACGTCAGACAAAGCTTTCTTT	CASSWGAGTSDKAFF
TRBV28	NA	once	13	TRBJ1-5	TGTGCCAGCACCTATGTATCGGGTCAGCCCCAGCATTTT	CASTYVSGQPQHF
TRBV2	NA	few	14	TRBJ2-3	TGTGCCAGTATAGCGAGAACGAGCACAGATACGCAGTATTTT	CASIARTSTDTQYF
TRBV19	TRBD2	NA	13	TRBJ2-7	TGTGCCAGCACCGGGACTAATCCCTACGAGCAGTACTTC	CASTGTNPYEQYF
TRBV18	NA	NA	17	TRBJ2-7	TGTGCCAGCTCACCAACACCATTCAGCCGGGACTCTGGAGAGCAGTACTTC	CASSPTPFSRDSGEQYF
TRBV7-2	TRBD2	NA	17	TRBJ2-5	TGTGCCAGCAGCTCCCCAGCGGGAGTAGGGGGACAAGAGACCCAGTACTTC	CASSSPAGVGGQETQYF
TRBV7-2	NA	NA	14	TRBJ1-5	TGTGCCAGCAGCCGTGGGACAAGCAATCAGCCCCAGCATTTT	CASSRGTSNQPQHF
TRBV19	TRBD1	NA	17	TRBJ1-2	TGTGCCAGTAGTATAAGGGCTACCGGGACAGGTAACTATGGCTACACCTTC	CASSIRATGTGNYGYTF
TRBV25-1	NA	NA	13	TRBJ2-5	TGTGCCAGCAGCCGACTGTCACAAGAGACCCAGTACTTC	CASSRLSQETQYF
TRBV2	TRBD1	few	15	TRBJ1-5	TGTGCCAGCAGTGGTTTACAGGGGCGAGGTCAGCCCCAGCATTTT	CASSGLQGRGQPQHF
TRBV28	NA	NA	14	TRBJ1-5	TGTGCCAGCAGTGCCCTAAGGGGATGGCAGCCCCAGCATTTT	CASSALRGWQPQHF
TRBV7-8	NA	few	12	TRBJ2-7	TGTGCCAGCAGCTTAGTTGGGGACGAGCAGTACTTC	CASSLVGDEQYF
TRBV6-1	NA	NA	15	TRBJ2-1	TGTGCCAGCAGTAAGCCGGGACCTACCTACAATGAGCAGTTCTTC	CASSKPGPTYNEQFF
TRBV7-9	NA	NA	14	TRBJ1-1	TGTGCCAGCAGTCAACAGGGTTTGAACACTGAAGCTTTCTTT	CASSQQGLNTEAFF
TRBV7-2	TRBD1	NA	15	TRBJ2-5	TGTGCCAGCAGCGGACGGGACAGGGGGCGAGAGACCCAGTACTTC	CASSGRDRGRETQYF
TRBV7-9	NA	NA	16	TRBJ2-7	TGTGCCAGCACCCTCGTAAGCGGCCACCTCTCCTACGAGCAGTACTTC	CASTLVSGHLSYEQYF
TRBV29-1	NA	NA	13	TRBJ2-7	TGCAGCGTTGGTTCTAGGGCCCCGGCCGAGCAGTACTTC	CSVGSRAPAEQYF
TRBV5-6	NA	NA	14	TRBJ2-5	TGTGCCAGCAGCTACTTTGGTCCGTTAGAGACCCAGTACTTC	CASSYFGPLETQYF
TRBV10-3	TRBD2	NA	17	TRBJ2-2	TGTGCCATCAGTGGTAGGATCTTAGCGGGAAACACCGGGGAGCTGTTTTTT	CAISGRILAGNTGELFF
TRBV5-1	NA	NA	14	TRBJ2-1	TGCGCCAGCAGCCCCCCTCCGGGGTACAATGAGCAGTTCTTC	CASSPPPGYNEQFF
TRBV2	NA	NA	18	TRBJ2-3	TGTGCCAGCAGTGAAGTGGGCTCGATTTTTTCTAGCACAGATACGCAGTATTTT	CASSEVGSIFSSTDTQYF
TRBV11-1	NA	NA	16	TRBJ2-1	TGTGCCAGCAGCTTACACGGGGCTAGCTCCTACAATGAGCAGTTCTTC	CASSLHGASSYNEQFF
TRBV6-6	NA	NA	13	TRBJ1-2	TGTGCCAGCAGCCCAGGACAGAACTATGGCTACACCTTC	CASSPGQNYGYTF
TRBV5-8	TRBD2	NA	16	TRBJ2-1	TGTGCCAGCAGCTCGGGCGGTCTAGCGGAATACAATGAGCAGTTCTTC	CASSSGGLAEYNEQFF
TRBV7-2	NA	NA	16	TRBJ2-7	TGTGCCAGCAGCTTAGCGTTAGGGGGAGGCTCCTACGAGCAGTACTTC	CASSLALGGGSYEQYF
TRBV11-2	TRBD2	NA	14	TRBJ2-5	TGTGCCAGCAGCTTAGGCTTAGCGGGGGAGACCCAGTACTTC	CASSLGLAGETQYF
TRBV6-5	NA	NA	15	TRBJ1-2	TGTGCCAGCACCTCAGACCCGAACTTTAACTATGGCTACACCTTC	CASTSDPNFNYGYTF
TRBV28	TRBD1	NA	16	TRBJ2-7	TGTGCCAGCAGTTTCGCCTGGGGACAGGCTTCCTACGAGCAGTACTTC	CASSFAWGQASYEQYF
TRBV6-5	NA	NA	15	TRBJ1-1	TGTGCCAGCAGCTCACTTGCGGGGGGCCCCACTGAAGCTTTCTTT	CASSSLAGGPTEAFF
TRBV18	NA	few	14	TRBJ1-5	TGTGCCAGCTCAGCCCAGAGCGGCGGTCAGCCCCAGCATTTT	CASSAQSGGQPQHF
TRBV5-5	TRBD1	NA	16	TRBJ1-3	TGTGCCAGCAGCTTCGGGACAGTCTATTCTGGAAACACCATATATTTT	CASSFGTVYSGNTIYF
TRBV4-2	NA	NA	15	TRBJ1-2	TGTGCCAGCAGCCAAGACAGGGTAATTGTCTATGGCTACACCTTC	CASSQDRVIVYGYTF
TRBV7-9	NA	NA	16	TRBJ2-2	TGTGCCAGCAGCTCACAGCATTTGGGGGCTACGGGGGAGCTGTTTTTT	CASSSQHLGATGELFF
TRBV6-1	TRBD1	NA	12	TRBJ1-1	TGTGCCAGCAGTGATCGGGACAGAGGAGCTTTCTTT	CASSDRDRGAFF
TRBV19	NA	NA	14	TRBJ2-3	TGTGCCAGTAGTAGAACAGGGTCGGCAGATACGCAGTATTTT	CASSRTGSADTQYF
TRBV18	NA	NA	15	TRBJ1-1	TGTGCCAGCTCACCAGTGGAGGGGTCTGTCACTGAAGCTTTCTTT	CASSPVEGSVTEAFF
TRBV7-8	TRBD1	NA	13	TRBJ1-2	TGTGCCAGCAGCTCTGACAGGGAGCGGGGCTACACCTTC	CASSSDRERGYTF
TRBV5-8	NA	NA	15	TRBJ1-2	TGTGCCAGCCAGCTAAGGGATGCTTCTAACTATGGCTACACCTTC	CASQLRDASNYGYTF
TRBV11-2	NA	NA	13	TRBJ1-4	TGTGCCAGCAGCCCAGGGACACGGGAAAAACTGTTTTTT	CASSPGTREKLFF
TRBV27	TRBD1	NA	14	TRBJ2-7	TGTGCCAGCAGACCGACAGGGAGCTCCTACGAGCAGTACTTC	CASRPTGSSYEQYF
TRBV29-1	NA	NA	19	TRBJ1-2	TGCAGCGTTGAACCCGGGAGAGGAAAAGGGAAAATAGAAGTCCATGGCTACACCTTC	CSVEPGRGKGKIEVHGYTF
TRBV7-9	NA	NA	14	TRBJ2-1	TGTGCCAGCAGTGGCCGGGACTTGACGAATGAGCAGTTCTTC	CASSGRDLTNEQFF
TRBV6-6	NA	NA	14	TRBJ1-1	TGTGCCAGCAGTTACGGGAACCTCGTCGCTGAAGCTTTCTTT	CASSYGNLVAEAFF
TRBV16	NA	NA	12	TRBJ2-5	TGTGCCAGCAGCCAATTTGAACAGACCCAGTACTTC	CASSQFEQTQYF
TRBV6-6	NA	once	14	TRBJ1-5	TGTGCCAGCAGCCTCGCGGGGGGCAATCAGCCCCAGCATTTT	CASSLAGGNQPQHF
TRBV4-2	NA	NA	17	TRBJ2-1	TGTGCCAGCAGCCCTCGTCATATAGCCTGGACTGACAATGAGCAGTTCTTC	CASSPRHIAWTDNEQFF
TRBV5-1	NA	NA	14	TRBJ1-2	TGCGCCAGCAGCTTGGCCGAGCGGGTGGAAGGCTACACCTTC	CASSLAERVEGYTF
TRBV25-1	TRBD2	NA	17	TRBJ2-1	TGTGCCAGCAGCTCATATTCGGCGGGTCCCGCGGGGGGTGAGCAGTTCTTC	CASSSYSAGPAGGEQFF
TRBV5-1	NA	NA	12	TRBJ2-7	TGCGCCAGCAGCTTGGGGCGATGGGAGCAGTACTTC	CASSLGRWEQYF
TRBV18	NA	NA	12	TRBJ1-1	TGTGCCAGCTCAAAGGCGAACACTGAAGCTTTCTTT	CASSKANTEAFF